The 10 T cell receptor beta chains below come from one sample, sequenced in a study of blood T cell repertoires in COVID-19. Libraries were prepared by immunoSEQ multiplex PCR; TCRdb keeps only in-frame clonotypes and omits some of them. Of 200,000 to 300,000 clones in the sample, approximately 86% were seen once. Material for sequencing was peripheral blood. The receptors here all came from an older woman who had recovered from COVID-19.

The chain is built from TRBV3-1 (or the pseudogene TRBV3-2) and TRBJ2-2; TRBD2 matches at 16 bases. Unmatched junction bases numbered 9, after V lost 5 bases and J lost 6 bases. CDR3 length: 18 amino acids. From germline, CDR1 is LGHDT and CDR2 YNNKEL (reference sequence). The CDR3 spells CASSRRGTSGGASGELFF. The CDR3 DNA reads TGTGCCAGCAGCAGACGCGGGACTAGCGGGGGGGCCTCCGGGGAGCTGTTTTTT.

The chain uses TRBV27 and TRBJ2-7; the match to TRBD1 covers 7 bases. V was pared by 2 bases and J by 3 bases, with 4 bases of the junction left unmatched. Germline CDR1 is MNHEY and CDR2 is SMNVEV (reference sequence). The CDR3 covers 14 residues. CDR3 coding DNA: TGTGCCAGCAGTTTAGCTCAGGGGGTCTACGAGCAGTACTTC. As protein: CASSLAQGVYEQYF.

In this sample, this clone turned up once. This chain links TRBV7-2 with TRBJ1-4, with 7 bases aligning to TRBD1. The V and J ends lost 1 base and 2 bases, in that order; junction bases with no gene match: 13. The CDR3 has 19 amino acids. The V gene's germline CDR1 is SGHTA and CDR2 FQGNSA. CDR3 residues: CASSLVGGTAPSTNEKLFF. In DNA, the CDR3 is TGTGCCAGCAGCTTAGTGGGTGGGACAGCACCATCGACTAATGAAAAACTGTTTTTT.

The chain is built from TRBV7-2 and TRBJ2-5; 9 bases agree with TRBD2. The ends lost 5 bases at V and 7 bases at J; junction bases unmatched: 8. Germline assignment: CDR1 SGHTA and CDR2 FQGNSA. The CDR3 consists of 14 residues. CDR3 region: CASSPNGGGATQYF. CDR3 in DNA: TGTGCCAGCAGCCCAAATGGCGGGGGGGCGACCCAGTACTTC.

A single count supports this clone. The chain recombines TRBV4-1 with TRBJ2-7, with 7 bases identical to TRBD2. The CDR3 length is 14 residues. Trimming removed 3 bases from V and 5 bases from J; junction bases left unmatched: 7. Per germline, CDR1 MGHRA and CDR2 YSYEKL. The CDR3 DNA follows: TGCGCCAGCAGCCATTGGGGAGGGGAGGACGAGCAGTACTTC. Encoded protein: CASSHWGGEDEQYF.

CDR3 in DNA: TGTGCCAGCAGCTTAGGAACTAGCTCCTACGAGCAGTACTTC. Its protein is CASSLGTSSYEQYF. The chain recombines TRBV7-8 with TRBJ2-7; TRBD2 might be the D (5 bases). CDR3 length equals 14 residues. Germline loops: CDR1 SGHVS, CDR2 FQNEAQ. V was pared by 1 base and J by 0 bases, with 7 bases between.

The rearrangement uses TRBV19 and TRBJ2-2; D not certain. Germline V gene lookup returns CDR1 LNHDA and CDR2 SQIVND (reference sequence). The CDR3 covers 12 residues. Trimming removed 5 bases at V and 4 bases at J, with 5 bases between. In DNA form, the CDR3 reads TGTGCCAGTAGTCACACCACCGGGGAGCTGTTTTTT. This encodes CASSHTTGELFF.

This clone was seen a single time. J is TRBJ2-1 and V is TRBV19, with 9 positions matching TRBD2. The CDR3 is 15 amino acids. Germline values: CDR1 LNHDA, CDR2 SQIVND (reference sequence). The V segment lost 2 bases and the J segment 7 bases; nucleotides outside the gene matches: 6. DNA for the CDR3: TGTGCCAGTAGTATAAGTAGCGGGGGTGGAAATGAGCAGTTCTTC. As protein: CASSISSGGGNEQFF.

V is TRBV18 and J is TRBJ2-1, with D possibly being TRBD2 (6 bases). The CDR3 spans 15 residues. V lost 0 bases and J 5 bases, leaving 11 bases between the germline ends. CDR1 and CDR2 (germline): KGHSH, LQKENI. The DNA for the CDR3 is TGTGCCAGCTCACCACCGGGGGGTACAGACAATGAGCAGTTCTTC. Amino acids: CASSPPGGTDNEQFF. The full variable domain, completed using reference TRBV18 and TRBJ2-1, is NAGVMQNPRHLVRRRGQEARLRCSPMKGHSHVYWYRQLPEEGLKFMVYLQKENIIDESGMPKERFSAEFPKEGPSILRIQQVVRGDSAAYFCASSPPGGTDNEQFFGPGTRLTVL.

This chain joins TRBV4-3 and TRBJ2-5, with 8 bases fitting TRBD1. The CDR3 is 16 residues long. The ends lost 7 bases at V and 2 bases at J; junction bases unmatched: 12. CDR1 LGHNA and CDR2 YSLEER come from the germline V gene. For the CDR3, the DNA is TGCGCCAGCACCTCCGACAGGGGTATTTGGCAAGAGACCCAGTACTTC. Protein product: CASTSDRGIWQETQYF.